This passage covers 14 T cell receptor beta chains from one sample sequenced in a study of blood T cell repertoires in COVID-19. The assay was immunoSEQ multiplex PCR, and TCRdb's table has in-frame clones only and misses some. The repertoire holds about 160,000 clones, about four fifths seen once, with more than 2% in the top ten. Sequencing input: peripheral blood. The source of these receptors is a man between 65 and 80 years old with acute or convalescent COVID-19.

V usage is TRBV5-6 and J usage is TRBJ2-7; 8 nucleotides agree with TRBD1. V was clipped by 4 bases and J by 2 bases; unmatched bases: 2. The CDR3 is 13 amino acids. In germline, CDR1 is SGHDT, CDR2 YYEEEE. CDR3 loop: CASSRDRTYEQYF. The CDR3 nucleotides are TGTGCCAGCAGCAGGGACAGGACCTACGAGCAGTACTTC.

The gene calls are TRBV5-1 and TRBJ2-2; D is undetermined. The V gene's germline CDR1 is SGHRS and CDR2 YFSETQ. This CDR3 spans 15 amino acids. V lost 5 bases, J lost 1 base, and 12 bases lay in between. The CDR3 protein is CASSGLDRNTGELFF. The CDR3 DNA follows: TGCGCCAGCAGTGGGCTTGACCGGAACACCGGGGAGCTGTTTTTT. Using reference TRBV5-1 and TRBJ2-2 for the parts outside the CDR3, the full variable domain is KAGVTQTPRYLIKTRGQQVTLSCSPISGHRSVSWYQQTPGQGLQFLFEYFSETQRNKGNFPGRFSGRQFSNSRSEMNVSTLELGDSALYLCASSGLDRNTGELFFGEGSRLTVL.

This clone was seen a handful of times. The chain joins TRBV3-1 (or the pseudogene TRBV3-2) to TRBJ2-7, with 13 nucleotides matching TRBD2. Losses at the gene ends were 2 bases for V and 0 bases for J; bases not matched to a gene: 4. CDR3 length equals 17 residues. Germline loops: CDR1 LGHDT, CDR2 YNNKEL (reference sequence). The CDR3 loop is CASSQRGLAGNSYEQYF. The CDR3 nucleotides read TGTGCCAGCAGCCAACGGGGACTAGCGGGGAACTCCTACGAGCAGTACTTC.

This chain links TRBV11-2 with TRBJ2-1; TRBD2 matches 9 bases. V lost 3 bases and J lost 2; bases outside the gene matches: 8. The CDR3 is 17 amino acids. From germline, CDR1 is SGHAT and CDR2 FQNNGV. CDR3 region: CASSLGLAARAYNEQFF. DNA for the CDR3: TGTGCCAGCAGCTTGGGACTAGCCGCTAGGGCCTACAATGAGCAGTTCTTC.

The chain links TRBV21-1 to TRBJ2-7; the DNA was not compared with TRBD2, the D call given in the table. TRBV21-1 is termed a pseudogene. The CDR3 has 13 amino acids. In DNA, the CDR3 is TGTGCCAGCAGCAGGCGACGGGAATACGAGCAGTACTTC. It yields the protein CASSRRREYEQYF.

J is TRBJ1-4 and V is TRBV11-2, with 8 bases fitting TRBD1. Losses at the gene ends were 7 bases for V and 8 bases for J; bases not matched to a gene: 12. CDR1 and CDR2 (germline): SGHAT, FQNNGV. The CDR3 is made up of 15 amino acids. The CDR3 is CASTPSGGYWEKLFF. The DNA of the CDR3 is TGTGCCAGCACCCCCTCAGGGGGCTATTGGGAAAAACTGTTTTTT.

V is TRBV19 and J is TRBJ2-5; TRBD1 agrees at 8 bases. Per the germline V gene, CDR1 is LNHDA and CDR2 is SQIVND (reference sequence). V gave up 5 bases and J gave up 0 bases; unmatched junction bases: 2. The CDR3 contains 14 residues. CDR3 sequence reads: CASSQGANQETQYF. As DNA, the CDR3 is TGTGCCAGTAGTCAGGGGGCCAACCAAGAGACCCAGTACTTC.

This chain links TRBV11-1 with TRBJ2-1; a possible D gene is TRBD1 (6 bases). V was cut by 6 bases and J by 9 bases, with 21 bases left in between. Looked up from germline, CDR1 is SGHAT and CDR2 is FQDESV (reference sequence). CDR3 length equals 15 residues. CDR3 bases: TGTGCCAGCAGTTCCGGACAGTCCCGAGGGGTTGAGCAGTTCTTC. Encoded protein: CASSSGQSRGVEQFF. Variable domain in full (rest from reference TRBV11-1 and TRBJ2-1): EAEVAQSPRYKITEKSQAVAFWCDPISGHATLYWYRQILGQGPELLVQFQDESVVDDSQLPKDRFSAERLKGVDSTLKIQPAELGDSAMYLCASSSGQSRGVEQFFGPGTRLTVL.

The chain recombines TRBV27 with TRBJ2-2; D unresolved. Germline CDR1 and CDR2: MNHEY and SMNVEV (reference sequence). The CDR3 spans 13 residues. The germline V and J ends were trimmed by 6 bases and 4 bases, with 9 bases remaining between them. The CDR3: CASSRPGTGELFF. DNA of the CDR3: TGTGCCAGCAGCCGCCCGGGCACCGGGGAGCTGTTTTTT.

The V call is TRBV4-1, the J call TRBJ1-6; 9 nucleotides align to TRBD1. V gave up 4 bases and J gave up 5 bases; unmatched junction bases: 0. Per germline, CDR1 MGHRA and CDR2 YSYEKL. The CDR3 consists of 14 residues. The CDR3 DNA is TGCGCCAGCAGCCGGACAGGGGATAATTCACCCCTCCACTTT. Encoded protein: CASSRTGDNSPLHF.

This chain links TRBV3-1 (or the pseudogene TRBV3-2) with TRBJ1-2, with 9 bases fitting TRBD1. CDR1 LGHDT and CDR2 YNNKEL come from the germline V gene (reference sequence). This CDR3 is built from 15 residues. Unmatched junction bases numbered 4, after V lost 2 bases and J lost 3 bases. In DNA, the CDR3 is TGTGCCAGCAGCCAAACGGACAGGGGTGACTATGGCTACACCTTC. Translated: CASSQTDRGDYGYTF.

The CDR3 DNA sequence: TGTGCCAGCAGCTGGACTAGCGGGGGGTCCGGAGATGAGCAGTTCTTC. This translates into CASSWTSGGSGDEQFF. This rearrangement joins TRBV7-2 to TRBJ2-1, with 14 bases aligning to TRBD2. Germline trimming cut 4 bases from V and 8 bases from J; bases unmatched to any gene: 7. CDR3 length: 16 amino acids. Germline V gene data show CDR1 as SGHTA and CDR2 as FQGNSA.

The chain recombines TRBV3-1 (or the pseudogene TRBV3-2) with TRBJ2-3, with D unresolved. The CDR3 runs to 14 residues. Germline CDR1 is LGHDT and CDR2 is YNNKEL (reference sequence). The V end lost 3 bases, the J end lost 2 bases, and 9 bases lay between the germline ends. CDR3 amino acids: CASSQAVATDTQYF. CDR3 nucleotide sequence: TGTGCCAGCAGCCAGGCGGTGGCCACAGATACGCAGTATTTT.

V and J are TRBV5-1 and TRBJ2-3; D may be TRBD1 (6 bases). The V end lost 3 bases, the J end lost 4 bases, and 9 bases lay between the germline ends. This CDR3 has 13 residues. From germline, CDR1 is SGHRS and CDR2 YFSETQ. This CDR3 is CASSYQGSDTQYF. DNA of the CDR3: TGCGCCAGCAGCTATCAGGGGTCAGATACGCAGTATTTT.